The next 30 T cell receptor beta chains were all read from a single sample in a study of memory CD4+ T cells and cytomegalovirus serostatus. The sort gate was single viable CD3+CD4+CD8-CD45RO+ cells for memory CD4+ T cells. Libraries were prepared by immunoSEQ multiplex PCR; TCRdb keeps only in-frame clonotypes and omits some of them. The table lists over 40,000 clones, just under 80% of them singletons, with approximately 0.54% in the top ten. Sample: memory CD4+ T cells from blood. The receptors here all came from an adult in good health and CMV-seronegative.

This sequence joins TRBV29-1 and TRBJ2-2; D is undetermined. The CDR3 contains 13 residues. V was cut by 7 bases and J by 8 bases, with 17 bases left in between. From germline, CDR1 is SQVTM and CDR2 ANQGSEA. CDR3 in amino acids: CSAKTTKIGELFF. DNA for the CDR3: TGCAGCGCAAAGACCACAAAGATTGGGGAGCTGTTTTTT.

The chain has TRBV5-6 and TRBJ2-1; 7 bases are shared with TRBD2. Trimming took 4 bases from V and 8 from J; bases not matched to a gene: 9. Germline loops: CDR1 SGHDT, CDR2 YYEEEE. CDR3 length equals 14 residues. CDR3 sequence: CASSDDSGGDEQFF. The DNA of the CDR3 is TGTGCCAGCAGCGATGACTCTGGGGGGGATGAGCAGTTCTTC.

This clone was observed once. The genes are TRBV2 and TRBJ2-2; the D gene is possibly TRBD1 (7 bases). CDR3 length: 15 residues. The germline V gene encodes CDR1 SNHLY and CDR2 FYNNEI. Trimming shortened V by 3 bases and J by 5 bases, and 13 bases separated the two germline ends. As DNA, the CDR3 is TGTGCCAGCAGTGAGGTGCAGGGGGGTACCGGGGAGCTGTTTTTT. Its protein product is CASSEVQGGTGELFF.

V and J are TRBV7-2 and TRBJ2-3; no firm D call. Germline lookup yields CDR1 SGHTA and CDR2 FQGNSA. V lost 2 bases, J lost 4 bases, and 4 bases lay in between. CDR3 length: 12 residues. DNA of the CDR3: TGTGCCAGCAGCTTATTAGCAGATACGCAGTATTTT. This sequence encodes CASSLLADTQYF.

The gene calls are TRBV6-5 and TRBJ2-2, with D unclear. Trimming stripped 8 bases from V and 0 bases from J, with 7 bases between. This CDR3 region has 13 residues. Germline values: CDR1 MNHEY, CDR2 SVGAGI. The CDR3 here is CASESTNTGELFF. The CDR3 region has the DNA TGTGCCAGCGAATCCACGAACACCGGGGAGCTGTTTTTT.

The chain's CDR3 is CASSLQGETQYF. DNA of the CDR3: TGTGCCAGCAGCCTCCAGGGAGAGACCCAGTACTTC. This sequence joins TRBV6-1 and TRBJ2-5; TRBD1 is a possible D gene (5 bases). The CDR3 has 12 residues. Trimming took off 6 bases at V and 4 bases at J, with 9 bases between the two ends. The V gene's germline CDR1 is MNHNS and CDR2 SASEGT.

CDR3 bases: TGTGCCAGCAGCTTGGGAGTTACAGATACGCAGTATTTT. Residues: CASSLGVTDTQYF. The chain is built from TRBV7-9 and TRBJ2-3; a possible D gene is TRBD2 (5 bases). Germline lookup yields CDR1 SEHNR and CDR2 FQNEAQ (reference sequence). V was trimmed by 3 bases and J by 3 bases, leaving 7 bases between them. CDR3 size: 13 residues.

This rearrangement joins TRBV11-3 to TRBJ2-5; TRBD2 matches at 8 bases. The J segment lost 5 bases and the V segment lost 6 bases, leaving 11 bases of the junction unmatched. CDR3 size: 15 residues. Per germline, CDR1 SGHNT and CDR2 YENEEA. The CDR3 region has the DNA TGTGCCAGCAGTCCCTCCCGGGGGGGCGAGGAGACCCAGTACTTC. Translation: CASSPSRGGEETQYF.

J is TRBJ2-2 and V is TRBV5-1; D ambiguous. From germline, CDR1 is SGHRS and CDR2 YFSETQ. Trimming stripped 3 bases from V and 4 bases from J, with 10 bases between. CDR3 length: 14 amino acids. The CDR3 coding sequence is TGCGCCAGCAGCTCCGTCTTGGCCACCGGGGAGCTGTTTTTT. Its translation is CASSSVLATGELFF.

V usage is TRBV6-5 and J usage is TRBJ2-3, with TRBD1 matching 8 bases. The CDR3 contains 15 residues. Germline CDR1 is MNHEY and CDR2 is SVGAGI. Losses at the gene ends were 5 bases for V and 2 bases for J; bases not matched to a gene: 6. The CDR3 spells CASSTRQGITDTQYF. The CDR3 nucleotides are TGTGCCAGCAGTACCCGACAGGGGATCACAGATACGCAGTATTTT.

This chain joins TRBV7-8 and TRBJ1-5; D remains ambiguous. CDR3 length: 15 residues. Trimming pared 1 base from V and 8 bases from J, leaving 15 bases between. CDR1 SGHVS and CDR2 FQNEAQ come from the germline V gene. CDR3 sequence reads: CASSLGGSRREPQHF. DNA of the CDR3: TGTGCCAGCAGCTTAGGCGGTAGTCGTCGGGAGCCCCAGCATTTT. Supplemented by reference TRBV7-8 and TRBJ1-5, the full variable domain reads GAGVSQSPRYKVAKRGQDVALRCDPISGHVSLFWYQQALGQGPEFLTYFQNEAQLDKSGLPSDRFFAERPEGSVSTLKIQRTQQEDSAVYLCASSLGGSRREPQHFGDGTRLSIL.

The chain carries TRBV27 and TRBJ1-2; D may be TRBD1 (5 bases). Trimming left V 3 bases short and J 4 bases short, with 12 bases between. CDR3 length: 14 residues. Germline V gene data show CDR1 as MNHEY and CDR2 as SMNVEV (reference sequence). The CDR3 nucleotides read TGTGCCAGCAGTTTGCGGGGCGGAGGCTATGGCTACACCTTC. Its protein is CASSLRGGGYGYTF.

V usage is TRBV5-6 and J usage is TRBJ1-1; D is possibly TRBD1 (6 bases). V lost 5 bases to trimming and J lost 2 bases, with 13 bases between them. The V gene's germline CDR1 is SGHDT and CDR2 YYEEEE. This CDR3 is built from 14 residues. The CDR3 is CASRNQGKNTEAFF. Here the CDR3 DNA reads TGTGCCAGCAGAAATCAGGGGAAAAACACTGAAGCTTTCTTT. Based on the CDR3 plus reference TRBV5-6 and TRBJ1-1, the full variable domain is DAGVTQSPTHLIKTRGQQVTLRCSPKSGHDTVSWYQQALGQGPQFIFQYYEEEERQRGNFPDRFSGHQFPNYSSELNVNALLLGDSALYLCASRNQGKNTEAFFGQGTRLTVV.

This chain uses TRBV5-1 with TRBJ2-1; TRBD2 matches 13 bases. The CDR3 is 18 amino acids. Germline V gene data show CDR1 as SGHRS and CDR2 as YFSETQ. Trimming removed 0 bases from V and 4 bases from J; junction bases left unmatched: 7. CDR3 DNA: TGCGCCAGCAGCTTGGAACTAGCGGGGGGGCCGAGGTACAATGAGCAGTTCTTC. The encoded protein is CASSLELAGGPRYNEQFF.

The rearrangement uses TRBV6-5 and TRBJ2-6, with D unresolved. The CDR3 sequence is 13 residues long. V shed 5 bases and J shed 2 bases, with 4 bases lying between them. Germline V gives CDR1 MNHEY, CDR2 SVGAGI. In nucleotides, the CDR3 is TGTGCCAGCAGTAGAACTGGGGCCAACGTCCTGACTTTC. Translated, it gives CASSRTGANVLTF.

This rearrangement joins TRBV6-1 to TRBJ2-1, with D tentatively TRBD2 (5 bases). The length of the CDR3 is 16 residues. CDR1 is MNHNS and CDR2 is SASEGT in the germline V gene. V lost 3 bases and J lost 10, with 22 bases in between. CDR3 loop: CASSDYMGSVTREQFF. The CDR3 bases are TGTGCCAGCAGTGATTACATGGGGAGCGTTACTCGCGAGCAGTTCTTC.

This clone is a singleton in its sample. The genes are TRBV11-2 and TRBJ1-5, with 11 nucleotides matching TRBD1. CDR1 and CDR2 (germline): SGHAT, FQNNGV. The junction had 1 base not matched to a gene; V was cut back by 3 bases and J by 3 bases. There are 15 residues in the CDR3. The CDR3 is CASSLDRGPNQPQHF. DNA of the CDR3: TGTGCCAGCAGCTTGGACAGGGGGCCCAATCAGCCCCAGCATTTT. The entire variable domain, with the rest obtained from reference TRBV11-2 and TRBJ1-5, is as follows: EAGVAQSPRYKIIEKRQSVAFWCNPISGHATLYWYQQILGQGPKLLIQFQNNGVVDDSQLPKDRFSAERLKGVDSTLKIQPAKLEDSAVYLCASSLDRGPNQPQHFGDGTRLSIL.

This chain joins TRBV7-9 and TRBJ1-2; tentatively, D is TRBD1 (5 bases). The CDR3 runs to 12 residues. Germline V gene sequence: CDR1 SEHNR, CDR2 FQNEAQ (reference sequence). V lost 3 bases, J lost 6 bases, and 8 bases lay in between. CDR3 loop: CASSFRGDGYTF. The CDR3 nucleotides are TGTGCCAGCAGCTTTAGAGGGGATGGCTACACCTTC.

CDR3 DNA: TGTGCCAGCTCACGCATCAGGGAGGGGGATGGCTACACCTTC. As protein: CASSRIREGDGYTF. The chain couples TRBV18 to TRBJ1-2, with D possibly matching TRBD1 (6 bases). There are 14 residues in the CDR3. Germline loops: CDR1 KGHSH, CDR2 LQKENI. The V gene lost 4 bases and the J gene lost 6 bases, with 15 bases spanning the gap.

This chain links TRBV27 with TRBJ2-1; 9 positions agree with TRBD2. Germline V lookup: CDR1 MNHEY, CDR2 SMNVEV (reference sequence). This CDR3 region has 15 residues. V shed 6 bases and J 6 bases; nucleotides not matched to a gene: 9. The DNA for the CDR3 is TGTGCCAGCAGCCCTCTAGCGGGGAGGAGCAATGAGCAGTTCTTC. Its protein product is CASSPLAGRSNEQFF.

This clone has just a few counts. The chain recombines TRBV11-3 with TRBJ1-1, with D uncertain. CDR1 is SGHNT, CDR2 YENEEA, per germline. The CDR3 extends over 13 amino acids. V lost 5 bases, J lost 1 base, and 8 bases lay in between. Here the CDR3 DNA reads TGTGCCAGCAGCCGACGACAGAACACTGAAGCTTTCTTT. The encoded protein is CASSRRQNTEAFF.

The sample holds a few counts of this clone. The chain carries TRBV6-1 and TRBJ1-5, with D uncertain. CDR3 length equals 13 residues. The germline gives CDR1 MNHNS, CDR2 SASEGT. V was cut by 1 base and J by 6 bases, with 7 bases left in between. The CDR3 DNA is TGTGCCAGCAGTGAAGTACATGTTCAGCCCCAGCATTTT. Its translation is CASSEVHVQPQHF.

The CDR3 coding sequence is TGTGCCAGCAGTCGGGGGAGAGGCGGGGAGCTGTTTTTT. Its translation is CASSRGRGGELFF. The rearrangement links TRBV5-8 to TRBJ2-2, with D possibly being TRBD2 (6 bases). Germline V CDR1 and CDR2: SGHTS, YDEGEE. This CDR3 has 13 residues. V was shortened by 5 bases and J by 7 bases, with 12 bases between the two germline ends. The complete variable domain, with remaining parts taken from reference TRBV5-8 and TRBJ2-2, reads EAGVTQSPTHLIKTRGQQATLRCSPISGHTSVYWYQQALGLGLQFLLWYDEGEERNRGNFPPRFSGRQFPNYSSELNVNALELEDSALYLCASSRGRGGELFFGEGSRLTVL.

The V and J genes are TRBV7-6 and TRBJ2-2, with 7 bases aligning to TRBD1. V lost 4 bases, J lost 1 base, and 6 bases stayed unmatched. This CDR3 spans 16 amino acids. Germline CDR1 and CDR2: SGHVS and FNYEAQ. Written as DNA, the CDR3 is TGTGCCAGCAGCTCCGGTACAGGGGTGAACACCGGGGAGCTGTTTTTT. Its translation is CASSSGTGVNTGELFF.

The V and J genes are TRBV5-4 and TRBJ1-2, with 7 bases lining up with TRBD1. J was trimmed by 2 bases and V by 4 bases; bases with no gene match: 5. Germline CDR1 reads SGHNT; CDR2 reads YYREEE (reference sequence). The CDR3 consists of 14 residues. The CDR3: CASSTGDRNYGYTF. The CDR3 region has the DNA TGTGCCAGCAGCACCGGGGACAGAAACTATGGCTACACCTTC.

The table lists this clone with a few counts. This chain links TRBV29-1 with TRBJ1-1; no reliable D call. The V and J ends lost 8 bases and 0 bases respectively, with 13 bases between them. Looked up from germline, CDR1 is SQVTM and CDR2 is ANQGSEA. This CDR3 is built from 13 residues. The CDR3 spells CSSGGLLNTEAFF. For the CDR3, the DNA is TGCAGCTCCGGAGGACTTTTGAACACTGAAGCTTTCTTT.

V is TRBV6-6 and J is TRBJ1-1; D is undetermined. The CDR3 covers 13 residues. Germline loops: CDR1 MNHNY, CDR2 SVGAGI (reference sequence). Deletions cut 0 bases from V and 8 bases from J, with 10 bases between. Here the CDR3 reads CASSYSTGREAFF. The CDR3 DNA reads TGTGCCAGCAGTTACTCGACCGGCAGGGAAGCTTTCTTT.

This clone was seen a single time. The rearrangement uses TRBV5-1 and TRBJ1-1; D perhaps matches TRBD1 (5 bases). Per germline, CDR1 SGHRS and CDR2 YFSETQ. V lost 4 bases, J lost 1 base, and 14 bases lay in between. The CDR3 runs 15 residues. CDR3 nucleotide sequence: TGCGCCAGCAGCACTGGGGGGTTGGGGAACACTGAAGCTTTCTTT. Protein product: CASSTGGLGNTEAFF. The variable domain in full, completed from reference TRBV5-1 and TRBJ1-1, reads KAGVTQTPRYLIKTRGQQVTLSCSPISGHRSVSWYQQTPGQGLQFLFEYFSETQRNKGNFPGRFSGRQFSNSRSEMNVSTLELGDSALYLCASSTGGLGNTEAFFGQGTRLTVV.

The chain has TRBV2 and TRBJ1-4; D is uncertain. This CDR3 region has 12 residues. V was cut by 11 bases and J by 5 bases, with 12 bases left in between. Per the germline V gene, CDR1 is SNHLY and CDR2 is FYNNEI. The CDR3 coding sequence is TGTGCCGGACGTATATGGAATGAAAAACTGTTTTTT. Protein product: CAGRIWNEKLFF.

The rearrangement joins TRBV2 to TRBJ1-5; D gene unclear. The CDR3 is 13 residues long. V was shortened by 4 bases and J by 6 bases, with 10 bases between the two germline ends. Germline V gene lookup returns CDR1 SNHLY and CDR2 FYNNEI. CDR3 region: CASSAALVQPQHF. The CDR3 DNA is TGTGCCAGCAGTGCCGCCCTAGTTCAGCCCCAGCATTTT.